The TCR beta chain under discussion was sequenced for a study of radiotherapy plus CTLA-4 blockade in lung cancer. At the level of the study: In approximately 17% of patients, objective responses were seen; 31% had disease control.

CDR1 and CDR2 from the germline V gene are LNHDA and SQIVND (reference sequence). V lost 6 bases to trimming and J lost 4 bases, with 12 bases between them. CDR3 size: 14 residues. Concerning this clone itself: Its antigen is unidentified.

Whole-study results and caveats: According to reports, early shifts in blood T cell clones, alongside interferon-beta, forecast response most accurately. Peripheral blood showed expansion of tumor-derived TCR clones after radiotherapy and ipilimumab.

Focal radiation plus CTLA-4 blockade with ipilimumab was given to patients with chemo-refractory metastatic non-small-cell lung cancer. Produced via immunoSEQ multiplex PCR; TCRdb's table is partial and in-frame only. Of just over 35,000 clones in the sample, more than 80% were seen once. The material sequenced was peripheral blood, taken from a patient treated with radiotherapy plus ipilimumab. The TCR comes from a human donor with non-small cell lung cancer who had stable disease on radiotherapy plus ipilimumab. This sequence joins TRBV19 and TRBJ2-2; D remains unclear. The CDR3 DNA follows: TGTGCCAGTAGCACGGTTATAAGCACCGGGGAGCTGTTTTTT. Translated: CASSTVISTGELFF. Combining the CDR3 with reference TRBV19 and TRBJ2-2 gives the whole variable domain DGGITQSPKYLFRKEGQNVTLSCEQNLNHDAMYWYRQDPGQGLRLIYYSQIVNDFQKGDIAEGYSVSREKKESFPLTVTSAQKNPTAFYLCASSTVISTGELFFGEGSRLTVL.